This TCR beta chain was captured in a study of STAT3 mutations in large granular lymphocyte leukemia. Across the whole study: More than half of T-LGLL patients received immunosuppressive therapy.

Sequencing was performed with immunoSEQ multiplex PCR; in TCRdb, only in-frame clones are kept and a portion is missing. The sample lists over a thousand clones; more than 30% were seen once. Study results and limitations: After therapy, about 30% of the 18 patients switched clonotypes, all new clones STAT3 wild type. Differing intervals and regimens complicate linking therapy response to clone burden. Every T-LGLL patient had at least one immunodominant TCRbeta clonotype. No sample exists from the first appearance of each clone.

Comment on this clone: Its antigen is undetermined.

The receptor comes from a human donor with T large granular lymphocyte leukemia. Some clones in this sample may be carry-over from other donors' samples. The sample consisted of PBMCs.

The CDR3 nucleotides read TGTGCCAGCAGCTTAGACCCCGGGACCGCTTATGGCTACACCTTC. It specifies CASSLDPGTAYGYTF. V is TRBV7-2 and J is TRBJ1-2; tentative D call: TRBD1 (5 bases). The CDR3 runs 15 residues. Germline V gene data show CDR1 as SGHTA and CDR2 as FQGNSA. Trimming took off 1 base at V and 5 bases at J, with 14 bases between the two ends. Combining the CDR3 with reference TRBV7-2 and TRBJ1-2 gives the whole variable domain GAGVSQSPSNKVTEKGKDVELRCDPISGHTALYWYRQSLGQGLEFLIYFQGNSAPDKSGLPSDRFSAERTGGSVSTLTIQRTQQEDSAVYLCASSLDPGTAYGYTFGSGTRLTVV.